The entry below gives a single T cell receptor beta chain sequence along with its context. What it recognizes is unknown. Clones were read by immunoSEQ multiplex PCR, and TCRdb kept only the in-frame ones, dropping some. The sample has roughly 70,000 clones, approximately 95% seen once. The data are from a study of cytomegalovirus exposure and HLA in healthy donors. Findings and limits, study-wide: Across donors, most TCRs were seen rarely, yet some public ones were widespread. Associated with cytomegalovirus, according to the listing, were 150 to 200 TCR beta chains. In vitro work confirmed that a few CMV-associated chains recognize CMV antigens. A later analysis found first-cohort TCR clusters tended to co-occur in the 120 validation repertoires.

The receptor was derived from a man younger than 35 in good health and CMV-seronegative. Sample: PBMCs.

CDR3 nucleotides: TGTGCCAGCAGCTTAGATACCCTCTCGGGCAAAAACATTCAGTACTTC. The encoded protein is CASSLDTLSGKNIQYF. The rearrangement joins TRBV7-8 to TRBJ2-4; no clear D gene. The CDR3 sequence is 16 residues long. Between the trimmed V and J ends, which lost 1 base and 3 bases, there was a span of 13 bases. Germline CDR1 and CDR2: SGHVS and FQNEAQ.